Shown below are 9 T cell receptor beta chains from a single sample sequenced in a study of shared T cell receptors in the human thymus. Sequencing was performed with immunoSEQ multiplex PCR; in TCRdb, only in-frame clones are kept and a portion is missing. Of roughly 500,000 clones in the sample, approximately 80% were seen once. These data also featured in a second study, about human thymus T cells.

Sequencing input: thymocytes. The receptors were sampled from a boy younger than two with a congenital heart defect.

This CDR3 is CASSLVGRAYTDTQYF. The CDR3 DNA sequence: TGTGCCAGCAGTTTAGTGGGCAGGGCCTACACAGATACGCAGTATTTT. The chain uses TRBV28 and TRBJ2-3; tentative D call: TRBD1 (5 bases). The CDR3 runs to 16 residues. Trimming stripped 2 bases from V and 2 bases from J, with 14 bases between. Germline-derived CDR1 and CDR2 are MDHEN and SYDVKM.

The rearrangement uses TRBV14 and TRBJ2-7, with TRBD2 matching 11 bases. Germline V gene lookup returns CDR1 SGHDN and CDR2 FVKESK. The CDR3 covers 17 residues. Trimming removed 0 bases from V and 1 base from J; junction bases left unmatched: 5. DNA for the CDR3: TGTGCCAGCAGCCAAGAGGCGACTAGCGGGATGTCCTACGAGCAGTACTTC. Its protein is CASSQEATSGMSYEQYF.

This clone was found once. The CDR3 reads CASSLQGRARNGYTF. The DNA for the CDR3 is TGTGCCAGCAGTTTGCAGGGGCGTGCTCGGAATGGCTACACCTTC. The V and J genes are TRBV27 and TRBJ1-2; perhaps TRBD1 as D (6 bases). This CDR3 is built from 15 residues. V shed 3 bases and J shed 6 bases, with 17 bases lying between them. Germline V gene sequence: CDR1 MNHEY, CDR2 SMNVEV (reference sequence).

The CDR3 DNA reads TGTGCCAGCAGTAAGGGGGCAGACAAATTCGTGCCCCAGCATTTT. It encodes CASSKGADKFVPQHF. The genes are TRBV28 and TRBJ1-5, with 7 bases fitting TRBD1. The trim removed 5 bases at V and 9 bases at J, leaving 13 bases unmatched. This CDR3 region has 15 residues. The germline V gene has CDR1 MDHEN and CDR2 SYDVKM.

In its sample, this clone was seen a few times. The chain links TRBV19 to TRBJ2-3; 9 bases agree with TRBD2. Germline CDR1 and CDR2: LNHDA and SQIVND (reference sequence). Unmatched junction bases numbered 3, after V lost 6 bases and J lost 2 bases. The CDR3 consists of 14 residues. The DNA for the CDR3 is TGTGCCAGTAGGGTAGCGGGAGCCACAGATACGCAGTATTTT. Translated, it gives CASRVAGATDTQYF.

This clone appeared a few times. This chain connects TRBV29-1 to TRBJ2-2; 7 positions match TRBD2. The CDR3 loop spans 15 amino acids. After removal of 7 bases from V and 2 bases from J, the junction contained 10 bases not matched to a gene. Germline CDR1 and CDR2: SQVTM and ANQGSEA. CDR3 sequence: CSESAGRENTGELFF. The CDR3 DNA sequence: TGCAGCGAGTCCGCAGGGAGGGAAAACACCGGGGAGCTGTTTTTT.

V gene TRBV29-1 combines with J gene TRBJ2-7; TRBD2 might be the D (5 bases). This CDR3 spans 14 amino acids. The V gene lost 1 base and the J gene lost 2 bases, with 12 bases spanning the gap. CDR1 SQVTM and CDR2 ANQGSEA come from the germline V gene. The CDR3 bases are TGCAGCGTTGAAGGGACTGGGGAAGCCTACGAGCAGTACTTC. Its translation: CSVEGTGEAYEQYF.

The chain joins TRBV5-1 to TRBJ2-6; 8 positions agree with TRBD1. Germline CDR1 reads SGHRS; CDR2 reads YFSETQ. The CDR3 spans 20 residues. The V and J ends lost 1 base and 0 bases, in that order; junction bases with no gene match: 12. CDR3 bases: TGCGCCAGCAGCTTGCCCGACAGGGGTCAATATTTCTCTGGGGCCAACGTCCTGACTTTC. Protein sequence: CASSLPDRGQYFSGANVLTF. Filled out from reference TRBV5-1 and TRBJ2-6, the complete variable domain reads KAGVTQTPRYLIKTRGQQVTLSCSPISGHRSVSWYQQTPGQGLQFLFEYFSETQRNKGNFPGRFSGRQFSNSRSEMNVSTLELGDSALYLCASSLPDRGQYFSGANVLTFGAGSRLTVL.

The V gene is TRBV7-6, the J gene TRBJ2-1; a weak D match, TRBD2 (5 bases). V gave up 2 bases and J gave up 8 bases, with 13 bases separating them. Germline assignment: CDR1 SGHVS and CDR2 FNYEAQ. The CDR3 totals 14 residues. CDR3 amino acids: CASSLPGVAYEQFF. The CDR3, as DNA: TGTGCCAGCAGCTTACCCGGGGTAGCCTATGAGCAGTTCTTC. The full variable domain, completed using reference TRBV7-6 and TRBJ2-1, is GAGVSQSPRYKVTKRGQDVALRCDPISGHVSLYWYRQALGQGPEFLTYFNYEAQQDKSGLPNDRFSAERPEGSISTLTIQRTEQRDSAMYRCASSLPGVAYEQFFGPGTRLTVL.